Presented here are 26 T cell receptor beta chains from one specimen sequenced in a study of T cell repertoires in cytomegalovirus infection. Their recognized antigens are unknown. One entry per CDR3 protein, called by TCRdb with MiXCR from the reads. The top ten clones hold around 15% of a sample with around 900,000 distinct CDR3 sequences, 25% to 40% of them seen once. Sample: cultured CD8+ T cells from PBMCs, taken from culture after CMV antigen stimulation. The receptors originated from a human donor in good health (CMV status not recorded). Some clones in this sample may be carry-over from other donors' samples.

This chain uses TRBV30 with TRBJ1-2, with D possibly matching TRBD1 (6 bases). Per germline, CDR1 GTSNPN and CDR2 SVGIG (reference sequence). With 4 bases removed from V and 2 bases from J, the gap between germline ends came to 23 bases. CDR3 size: 17 residues. CDR3: CAWTGLVRGSWNYGYTF. CDR3 DNA: TGTGCCTGGACAGGGCTGGTCAGGGGAAGCTGGAACTATGGCTACACCTTC.

The V call is TRBV6-2 or TRBV6-3, the J call TRBJ1-5; 8 bases align to TRBD1. Germline CDR1 and CDR2: MNHEY and SVGEGT. This CDR3 region has 17 residues. V trimming: 3 bases; J trimming: 3 bases; junction bases outside the gene matches: 10. DNA of the CDR3: TGTGCCAGCAGTTATAATTCCAGGGGGCTGATCAATCAGCCCCAGCATTTT. Amino acid sequence: CASSYNSRGLINQPQHF.

This clonotype was seen many times. The chain joins TRBV7-3 to TRBJ1-1; TRBD1 matches at 7 bases. Losses at the gene ends were 3 bases for V and 6 bases for J; bases not matched to a gene: 4. In germline, CDR1 is SGHTA, CDR2 FQGTGA. The CDR3 has 13 amino acids. The CDR3 sequence is CASSFSQGAEAFF. CDR3 sequence (DNA): TGTGCCAGCAGCTTTTCGCAGGGGGCTGAAGCTTTCTTT.

The chain carries TRBV10-3 and TRBJ1-1; D not resolved. The CDR3 totals 12 residues. Trimming took off 8 bases at V and 2 bases at J, with 9 bases between the two ends. Germline V CDR1 and CDR2: ENHRY, SYGVKD. The CDR3 nucleotides are TGTGCCATCCTTGGGAGAAACACTGAAGCTTTCTTT. Amino acids: CAILGRNTEAFF.

This clonotype came up a few times. V usage is TRBV12-3 or TRBV12-4 and J usage is TRBJ2-1; D gene uncertain. The germline V and J ends were trimmed by 0 bases and 5 bases, with 5 bases remaining between them. This CDR3 contains 13 residues. The CDR3 sequence: CASSLASHNEQFF. The CDR3 DNA sequence: TGTGCCAGCAGTTTAGCGAGCCACAATGAGCAGTTCTTC.

This clonotype occurred many times. The chain combines TRBV7-6 with TRBJ1-1; 8 bases align to TRBD1. The CDR3 contains 15 residues. The junction had 10 bases not matched to a gene; V was cut back by 5 bases and J by 5 bases. Germline lookup yields CDR1 SGHVS and CDR2 FNYEAQ. CDR3 region: CASSQATGGGTEAFF. In DNA form, the CDR3 reads TGTGCCAGCAGCCAGGCCACAGGGGGGGGTACTGAAGCTTTCTTT.

For this clonotype: At one of its ends the junction is not consistent with the germline gene, which may arise from a read error. The rearrangement links TRBV6-5 to TRBJ2-1; TRBD2 might be the D (5 bases). This CDR3 is 13 amino acids long. Germline V gene lookup returns CDR1 MNHEY and CDR2 SVGAGI. CDR3 in amino acids: CDSSYGLLGEQFF. CDR3 nucleotides: TGTGACAGCAGTTACGGACTCCTCGGTGAGCAGTTCTTC.

This clonotype was counted only a few times. This chain uses TRBV6-2 or TRBV6-3 with TRBJ2-2, with a tentative D call TRBD1 (5 bases). The germline V gene has CDR1 MNHEY and CDR2 SVGEGT. The V end lost 6 bases, the J end lost 0 bases, and 14 bases lay between the germline ends. The CDR3 consists of 16 residues. CDR3 bases: TGTGCCAGCAGCTATAGACAGCGACCGAACACCGGGGAGCTGTTTTTT. It codes for CASSYRQRPNTGELFF.

The chain couples TRBV4-2 to TRBJ1-1; D remains ambiguous. The germline V gene encodes CDR1 LGHNA and CDR2 YNFKEQ. This CDR3 region has 15 residues. Trimming removed 1 base from V and 1 base from J, with 10 bases in between. CDR3 region: CASSQVWEKNTEAFF. In DNA, the CDR3 is TGTGCCAGCAGCCAAGTATGGGAAAAGAACACTGAAGCTTTCTTT.

There are a few counts of this clonotype. V and J are TRBV9 and TRBJ1-2, with D possibly being TRBD1 (5 bases). CDR1 is SGDLS and CDR2 is YYNGEE in the germline V gene. The ends were cut back, 7 bases at V and 6 bases at J, with 13 bases in the middle. This CDR3 comprises 12 residues. CDR3 protein: CASSGVIDGYTF. DNA for the CDR3: TGTGCCAGCTCGGGGGTGATCGATGGCTACACCTTC.

The V gene is TRBV6-1, the J gene TRBJ1-1; D is undetermined. The CDR3 is made up of 15 amino acids. Germline V lookup: CDR1 MNHNS, CDR2 SASEGT. Trimming left V 1 base short and J 3 bases short, with 12 bases between. The CDR3 nucleotides are TGTGCCAGCAGTGAAGTTGGCGGGGAGTACACTGAAGCTTTCTTT. Translation gives CASSEVGGEYTEAFF.

The genes are TRBV4-1 and TRBJ2-3, with TRBD2 matching 8 bases. V lost 3 bases to trimming and J lost 6 bases; unmatched junction nucleotides: 8. The CDR3 is 15 residues long. Germline CDR1 reads MGHRA; CDR2 reads YSYEKL. In DNA, the CDR3 is TGCGCCAGCAGCCAGAGCGGGGGAGATTGGGATACGCAGTATTTT. It specifies CASSQSGGDWDTQYF.

The chain carries TRBV27 and TRBJ2-4; 8 bases fit TRBD2. The CDR3 totals 17 residues. CDR1 is MNHEY and CDR2 is SMNVEV in the germline V gene (reference sequence). After removal of 1 base from V and 0 bases from J, the junction contained 5 bases not matched to a gene. This chain's CDR3 is CASSLYAAGAAKNIQYF. The CDR3 coding sequence is TGTGCCAGCAGTTTATATGCAGCGGGGGCAGCCAAAAACATTCAGTACTTC.

This clonotype occurred many times. V usage is TRBV7-3 and J usage is TRBJ1-2; 10 bases match TRBD1. Germline V lookup: CDR1 SGHTA, CDR2 FQGTGA. With 5 bases clipped from V and 7 bases from J, the junction kept 16 bases outside the gene matches. The CDR3 is 17 amino acids. CDR3 region: CASSAPGQGPQEIGYTF. The CDR3 region has the DNA TGTGCCAGCAGCGCTCCGGGACAGGGGCCCCAGGAGATTGGCTACACCTTC.

J is TRBJ2-1 and V is TRBV9; D unresolved. Germline CDR1 reads SGDLS; CDR2 reads YYNGEE. Between the trimmed V and J ends, which lost 1 base and 5 bases, there was a span of 7 bases. The CDR3 extends over 13 amino acids. The CDR3 DNA reads as TGTGCCAGCAGCGTATCTTACCACAATGAGCAGTTCTTC. Amino acid sequence: CASSVSYHNEQFF.

This clonotype was seen repeatedly, ten times or more. The chain carries TRBV7-3 and TRBJ2-1; 7 bases fit TRBD2. The CDR3 has 16 amino acids. CDR1 and CDR2 (germline): SGHTA, FQGTGA. V lost 5 bases and J lost 3; bases outside the gene matches: 10. CDR3 amino acids: CASSHELAGVYNEQFF. The DNA for the CDR3 is TGTGCCAGCAGCCACGAGCTTGCGGGGGTCTACAATGAGCAGTTCTTC.

This chain uses TRBV7-8 with TRBJ2-2; 8 nucleotides align to TRBD1. Per the germline V gene, CDR1 is SGHVS and CDR2 is FQNEAQ. The CDR3 has 14 amino acids. V dropped 5 bases and J dropped 9; count of bases not matched to a gene: 8. The chain's CDR3 is CASSTHAGGRELFF. In nucleotides, the CDR3 is TGTGCCAGCAGCACCCACGCAGGGGGCCGGGAGCTGTTTTTT.

This clonotype was found a few times. The V and J genes are TRBV5-6 and TRBJ2-2, with D perhaps given as TRBD1 or TRBD2 (6 bases each). The CDR3 is 16 residues long. CDR1 is SGHDT, CDR2 YYEEEE, per germline. V gave up 0 bases and J gave up 3 bases, with 12 bases separating them. For the CDR3, the DNA is TGTGCCAGCAGCTTGGTTTGGGGGGCCGACACCGGGGAGCTGTTTTTT. It yields the protein CASSLVWGADTGELFF.

The V gene is TRBV6-1, the J gene TRBJ2-7; 9 bases align to TRBD1. Losses at the gene ends were 5 bases for V and 4 bases for J; bases not matched to a gene: 6. CDR1 MNHNS and CDR2 SASEGT come from the germline V gene. CDR3 length: 14 residues. CDR3 nucleotides: TGTGCCAGCAGTCCCCGGACAGGGGAATACGAGCAGTACTTC. It specifies CASSPRTGEYEQYF.

This clonotype occurred once. The rearrangement joins TRBV11-2 to TRBJ1-2, with no clear D. The V and J ends lost 8 bases and 8 bases respectively, with 15 bases between them. The germline gives CDR1 SGHAT, CDR2 FQNNGV. This CDR3 comprises 12 residues. CDR3 DNA sequence: TGTGCCAGCTCCCTCCCCTCGGAGGGCTACACCTTC. Residues: CASSLPSEGYTF.

The chain combines TRBV14 with TRBJ1-6; 7 bases are a match to TRBD1. Germline assignment: CDR1 SGHDN and CDR2 FVKESK. Unmatched junction bases numbered 3, after V lost 5 bases and J lost 2 bases. This CDR3 is 15 amino acids long. CDR3 sequence reads: CASSAGTAYNSPLHF. The CDR3 bases are TGTGCCAGCAGCGCCGGGACAGCCTATAATTCACCCCTCCACTTT. Full variable domain (remainder filled in from reference TRBV14 and TRBJ1-6): EAGVTQFPSHSVIEKGQTVTLRCDPISGHDNLYWYRRVMGKEIKFLLHFVKESKQDESGMPNNRFLAERTGGTYSTLKVQPAELEDSGVYFCASSAGTAYNSPLHFGNGTRLTVT.

In nucleotides, the CDR3 is TGTGCCAGCGCAGATCCGAAGCGGGTTATCCCAGATACGCAGTATTTT. Amino acid sequence: CASADPKRVIPDTQYF. The rearrangement links TRBV6-1 to TRBJ2-3, with D possibly matching TRBD2 (6 bases). Germline CDR1 MNHNS, CDR2 SASEGT. V was shortened by 8 bases and J by 4 bases, with 22 bases between the two germline ends. The CDR3 runs 16 residues.

This chain links TRBV5-6 with TRBJ2-5; the D is unclear. CDR3 length equals 14 residues. CDR1 and CDR2 from the germline V gene are SGHDT and YYEEEE. V lost 4 bases, J lost 2 bases, and 12 bases lay in between. CDR3 nucleotide sequence: TGTGCCAGCAGCCACAGTGGACCACAAGAGACCCAGTACTTC. Translating gives CASSHSGPQETQYF.

This clonotype showed up just a few times. The chain employs TRBV4-1 and TRBJ2-1; TRBD2 aligns across 11 bases. CDR1 is MGHRA, CDR2 YSYEKL, per germline. After removal of 1 base from V and 7 bases from J, the junction contained 3 bases not matched to a gene. The length of the CDR3 is 15 residues. The CDR3 DNA is TGCGCCAGCAGCCAAGGGGGGACTAGCGGAAATGAGCAGTTCTTC. This translates into CASSQGGTSGNEQFF.

V and J are TRBV12-3 or TRBV12-4 and TRBJ2-2; the D call may be TRBD1 or TRBD2 (5 bases each). The CDR3 sequence is 12 residues long. Trimming removed 11 bases from V and 5 bases from J, with 12 bases in between. The CDR3 reads CAAPGATGELFF. CDR3 in DNA: TGTGCCGCTCCCGGGGCAACCGGGGAGCTGTTTTTT.

The J gene is TRBJ2-7, the V gene TRBV27; the match to TRBD1 covers 7 bases. V lost 6 bases and J lost 3; bases outside the gene matches: 8. This CDR3 spans 14 amino acids. In germline, CDR1 is MNHEY, CDR2 SMNVEV (reference sequence). The CDR3 loop reads CASRPRTGIYEQYF. The CDR3 DNA reads as TGTGCCAGCAGACCACGGACAGGAATCTACGAGCAGTACTTC.